The 21 T cell receptor beta chains listed next were all sequenced from one sample in a study of cytomegalovirus exposure and HLA in healthy donors. Primers for the PCR totalled 60 Vbeta and 13 Jbeta. Profiling relied on immunoSEQ multiplex PCR, and the TCRdb table lists in-frame clones only, not all of them. This sample carries about 130,000 clones, 78% of them seen once, and the ten largest clones take approximately 1.6%. Sequencing input: PBMCs. The receptors come from a female donor in good health and CMV-seronegative.

The V and J genes are TRBV6-1 and TRBJ2-3; no reliable D call. The CDR3 sequence is 14 residues long. Trimming pared 7 bases from V and 0 bases from J, leaving 11 bases between. CDR1 is MNHNS, CDR2 SASEGT, per germline. In DNA, the CDR3 is TGTGCCAGCACCCCCCTATTGAGCACAGATACGCAGTATTTT. Residues: CASTPLLSTDTQYF.

This chain connects TRBV28 to TRBJ1-1; TRBD1 might be the D (5 bases). CDR1 and CDR2 from the germline V gene are MDHEN and SYDVKM. V shed 5 bases and J shed 6 bases, with 19 bases lying between them. CDR3 size: 15 residues. CDR3 residues: CASSAPRWGVAEAFF. The CDR3 DNA reads TGTGCCAGCAGTGCCCCTCGGTGGGGGGTGGCTGAAGCTTTCTTT.

The chain links TRBV2 to TRBJ2-3, with TRBD2 identical over 8 bases. The V and J ends lost 7 bases and 1 base, in that order; junction bases with no gene match: 10. This CDR3 comprises 16 residues. CDR1 is SNHLY, CDR2 FYNNEI, per germline. The CDR3 coding sequence is TGTGCCAGCACCCCGGGGGGGGGCGTGGGCACAGATACGCAGTATTTT. It encodes CASTPGGGVGTDTQYF.

The rearrangement joins TRBV27 to TRBJ2-3, with no clear D. This CDR3 comprises 15 residues. The ends were cut back, 6 bases at V and 0 bases at J, with 13 bases in the middle. CDR1 and CDR2 (germline): MNHEY, SMNVEV (reference sequence). The CDR3 DNA reads as TGTGCCAGCAGCACCCTCGGAGCTAGCACAGATACGCAGTATTTT. Translation: CASSTLGASTDTQYF.

This clone was seen more than once but under ten times. This chain uses TRBV5-4 with TRBJ2-7, with TRBD2 matching over 9 bases. Germline V lookup: CDR1 SGHNT, CDR2 YYREEE (reference sequence). The CDR3 has 13 residues. Unmatched junction bases numbered 4, after V lost 4 bases and J lost 5 bases. CDR3 sequence: CASSRSGSNEQYF. In nucleotides, the CDR3 is TGTGCCAGCAGCCGTAGCGGGAGCAACGAGCAGTACTTC.

The CDR3: CASSIRGFRNQPQHF. CDR3 bases: TGTGCCAGTAGTATAAGAGGATTTCGCAATCAGCCCCAGCATTTT. The rearrangement links TRBV19 to TRBJ1-5; D unresolved. V was clipped by 2 bases and J by 2 bases, with 10 bases between them. CDR1 LNHDA and CDR2 SQIVND come from the germline V gene (reference sequence). The CDR3 consists of 15 residues.

This chain joins TRBV28 and TRBJ1-1; no definite D call. V lost 7 bases and J lost 6, with 15 bases in between. The length of the CDR3 is 13 residues. The germline V gene has CDR1 MDHEN and CDR2 SYDVKM. The chain's CDR3 is CASTTPASSEAFF. The CDR3 region has the DNA TGTGCCAGCACGACTCCTGCCAGCTCTGAAGCTTTCTTT.

This clone was seen only once. The chain links TRBV28 to TRBJ2-5; TRBD2 matches at 14 bases. Germline CDR1 is MDHEN and CDR2 is SYDVKM. V lost 6 bases, J lost 5 bases, and 8 bases stayed unmatched. The CDR3 extends over 16 amino acids. DNA for the CDR3: TGTGCCAGCAGGGGCGGGACTAGCGGGAGCGGGGAGACCCAGTACTTC. Protein sequence: CASRGGTSGSGETQYF.

There are a few counts of this clone. V usage is TRBV5-1 and J usage is TRBJ2-2; 7 bases fit TRBD1. Germline V gene data show CDR1 as SGHRS and CDR2 as YFSETQ. The CDR3 length is 15 residues. After removal of 0 bases from V and 6 bases from J, the junction contained 5 bases not matched to a gene. CDR3 coding DNA: TGCGCCAGCAGCTTGGAAGGACAGGTTGCCGGGGAGCTGTTTTTT. Protein: CASSLEGQVAGELFF.

This rearrangement joins TRBV5-1 to TRBJ1-2; a weak D match, TRBD1 (5 bases). CDR3 length: 14 residues. Germline values: CDR1 SGHRS, CDR2 YFSETQ. V was pared by 1 base and J by 6 bases, with 13 bases between. The CDR3 loop is CASSLQGKRNGYTF. CDR3 coding DNA: TGCGCCAGCAGCTTGCAGGGTAAAAGAAATGGCTACACCTTC.

This clone has just a few counts. This chain joins TRBV29-1 and TRBJ2-3; 9 bases are shared with TRBD2. The CDR3 length is 15 residues. CDR1 and CDR2 (germline): SQVTM, ANQGSEA. The ends lost 4 bases at V and 5 bases at J; junction bases unmatched: 10. In DNA, the CDR3 is TGCAGCGTTGCACTGAGGCGGGAGGGGGAAGATACGCAGTATTTT. Amino acids: CSVALRREGEDTQYF.

The CDR3 sequence: CASSPFWTGLSEAFF. The CDR3 nucleotides are TGTGCCAGCAGCCCCTTCTGGACAGGGTTGTCTGAAGCTTTCTTT. V and J are TRBV7-2 and TRBJ1-1; TRBD1 matches at 8 bases. The V gene's germline CDR1 is SGHTA and CDR2 FQGNSA. The CDR3 is 15 amino acids. The V and J ends lost 5 bases and 6 bases, in that order; junction bases with no gene match: 11.

V usage is TRBV6-1 and J usage is TRBJ2-5; no firm D call. The J call could be wrong; TRBJ2-7 is a better fit for the DNA end. Germline V gives CDR1 MNHNS, CDR2 SASEGT. The CDR3 is made up of 13 amino acids. The CDR3 loop is CASSEVGYYEQYF. DNA for the CDR3: TGTGCCAGCAGTGAAGTCGGGTACTACGAGCAGTACTTC.

The chain links TRBV7-2 to TRBJ1-1, with D perhaps TRBD1 (6 bases). V gave up 5 bases and J gave up 3 bases, with 13 bases separating them. This CDR3 is 14 amino acids long. In germline, CDR1 is SGHTA, CDR2 FQGNSA. CDR3 residues: CASSKQGQDTEAFF. The CDR3 region has the DNA TGTGCCAGCAGCAAACAGGGTCAGGACACTGAAGCTTTCTTT.

The genes are TRBV5-4 and TRBJ2-2; D is unclear. Trimming left V 3 bases short and J 1 base short, with 16 bases between. The length of the CDR3 is 17 residues. CDR1 is SGHNT, CDR2 YYREEE, per germline (reference sequence). The CDR3 DNA reads TGTGCCAGCAGCTACCTAAAGGAAGGCGGGAACACCGGGGAGCTGTTTTTT. Protein sequence: CASSYLKEGGNTGELFF.

The chain has TRBV5-1 and TRBJ2-2, with TRBD2 identical over 10 bases. V was pared by 5 bases and J by 7 bases, with 5 bases of the junction left unmatched. The CDR3 is 14 residues long. The germline V gene has CDR1 SGHRS and CDR2 YFSETQ. The CDR3 is CASRAGGPGGELFF. In DNA, the CDR3 is TGCGCCAGCAGAGCGGGAGGGCCTGGCGGGGAGCTGTTTTTT.

In the case of this clone: The sample contains more than one DNA sequence encoding this CDR3. The DNA of the CDR3 is TGCGCCAGCAGCTTACCGAGCTCCTACAATGAGCAGTTCTTC. Translating gives CASSLPSSYNEQFF. This sequence joins TRBV5-1 and TRBJ2-1; D is unclear. Germline V lookup: CDR1 SGHRS, CDR2 YFSETQ. With 2 bases removed from V and 0 bases from J, the gap between germline ends came to 6 bases. This CDR3 is 14 amino acids long. Together with reference TRBV5-1 and TRBJ2-1, the CDR3 gives the full variable domain: KAGVTQTPRYLIKTRGQQVTLSCSPISGHRSVSWYQQTPGQGLQFLFEYFSETQRNKGNFPGRFSGRQFSNSRSEMNVSTLELGDSALYLCASSLPSSYNEQFFGPGTRLTVL.

The chain couples TRBV19 to TRBJ2-1; TRBD2 matches 14 bases. This CDR3 region has 17 residues. The trim removed 5 bases at V and 2 bases at J, leaving 5 bases unmatched. Germline values: CDR1 LNHDA, CDR2 SQIVND (reference sequence). CDR3 DNA sequence: TGTGCCAGTAGTTCGAGGACTAGCGGGAGGCCCTACAATGAGCAGTTCTTC. It encodes CASSSRTSGRPYNEQFF. Supplemented by reference TRBV19 and TRBJ2-1, the full variable domain reads DGGITQSPKYLFRKEGQNVTLSCEQNLNHDAMYWYRQDPGQGLRLIYYSQIVNDFQKGDIAEGYSVSREKKESFPLTVTSAQKNPTAFYLCASSSRTSGRPYNEQFFGPGTRLTVL.

A few counts support this clone. The chain carries TRBV6-6 and TRBJ2-7; D not resolved. Trimming shortened V by 5 bases and J by 6 bases, and 14 bases separated the two germline ends. CDR1 and CDR2 from the germline V gene are MNHNY and SVGAGI (reference sequence). The CDR3 is 13 residues long. The CDR3 DNA follows: TGTGCCAGCAGTCTCAACGTTGGCGGCGAGCAGTACTTC. Residues: CASSLNVGGEQYF.

V gene TRBV5-1 combines with J gene TRBJ2-5; D gene ambiguous. The V end lost 1 base, the J end lost 1 base, and 8 bases lay between the germline ends. Germline V gives CDR1 SGHRS, CDR2 YFSETQ. This CDR3 comprises 14 residues. The CDR3 loop reads CASSLYGSQETQYF. The CDR3 DNA sequence: TGCGCCAGCAGCTTGTATGGCAGCCAAGAGACCCAGTACTTC.

In its sample, this clone was seen a few times. The chain couples TRBV5-4 to TRBJ2-7, with TRBD2 identical over 8 bases. J gave up 3 bases and V 3 bases, and 5 bases lay outside the gene matches. Germline loops: CDR1 SGHNT, CDR2 YYREEE (reference sequence). This CDR3 spans 14 amino acids. The CDR3 region is CASSSAGVHYEQYF. CDR3 nucleotide sequence: TGTGCCAGCAGCTCAGCGGGGGTTCACTACGAGCAGTACTTC.